The clone carrying this TCR beta chain has only a few counts. Its matching antigen is unknown. This sample was included in a study of cytomegalovirus exposure and HLA in healthy donors. Use of 60 Vbeta and 13 Jbeta primers characterized the PCR. Repertoires were generated with immunoSEQ multiplex PCR, while TCRdb's copy carries only in-frame clones and drops some. The repertoire holds about 140,000 clones, 66% seen once, with more than 1.5% in the top ten. Study-wide results and caveats: Owing to their indistinguishability, certain V segments, notably TRBV6-2 and TRBV6-3, were excluded. TCR beta chains numbering 164 were designated cytomegalovirus-associated.

Trimming at V came to 3 bases and at J to 0 bases, leaving 5 bases not matched to a gene. Germline V gives CDR1 MGHDK, CDR2 SYGVNS. The CDR3 loop spans 16 amino acids. The sequence came from a human donor in good health. The chain uses TRBV25-1 and TRBJ2-5; 9 nucleotides match TRBD2. Sequenced: PBMCs. The CDR3, as DNA: TGTGCCAGCAGTGAGATTCTAGCGGGAAACCAAGAGACCCAGTACTTC. As protein: CASSEILAGNQETQYF.